A selection of T cell receptor beta chains follows, all from one sample in a study of vaccination and CD4 T cells after COVID-19. What these receptors recognize is not known. TCRdb reprocessed the PCR reads with MiXCR, giving one entry per CDR3 protein. The data contain about 18,000 distinct CDR3 sequences, approximately 51% of them singletons. The sequencing sample was made of CD4+ T cells from blood, cultured in vitro. These receptors came from a human donor who had recovered from COVID-19. Each CDR3 is given with its conserved first and last residue. Each record gives: V gene, clone size, D gene, J gene, CDR3 protein, CDR3 DNA. A D gene is named only where the DNA matches it firmly. Clone size appears in some rows only: once, few, many, or a class for an expanded clone.

V gene: TRBV27
clone size: few
D gene: NA
J gene: TRBJ1-5
CDR3 protein: CASSLSSSYSNQPQHF
CDR3 DNA: TGTGCCAGCAGTTTATCGTCCTCCTATAGCAATCAGCCCCAGCATTTT

V gene: TRBV7-2
clone size: NA
D gene: NA
J gene: TRBJ2-7
CDR3 protein: CASSQVATQTYEQYF
CDR3 DNA: TGTGCCAGCAGCCAAGTTGCCACCCAGACCTACGAGCAGTACTTC

V gene: TRBV12-3/TRBV12-4
clone size: few
D gene: NA
J gene: TRBJ1-2
CDR3 protein: CASTTRLGYGYTF
CDR3 DNA: TGTGCCAGCACCACCAGGTTAGGCTATGGCTACACCTTC

V gene: TRBV28
clone size: few
D gene: TRBD1
J gene: TRBJ1-5
CDR3 protein: CASSTSQGAQGQPQHF
CDR3 DNA: TGTGCCAGCAGTACTTCACAGGGGGCGCAGGGTCAGCCCCAGCATTTT

V gene: TRBV10-1
clone size: NA
D gene: NA
J gene: TRBJ2-5
CDR3 protein: CASSEEKGTLLETQYF
CDR3 DNA: TGCGCCAGCAGTGAGGAAAAGGGAACCCTTCTGGAGACCCAGTACTTC

V gene: TRBV12-3/TRBV12-4
clone size: NA
D gene: TRBD1
J gene: TRBJ1-5
CDR3 protein: CASRPQGESGSQHF
CDR3 DNA: TGTGCCAGCAGGCCTCAGGGGGAGTCCGGGTCCCAGCATTTT

V gene: TRBV12-3/TRBV12-4
clone size: NA
D gene: TRBD2
J gene: TRBJ2-1
CDR3 protein: CASSSWAAGGRHNEQFF
CDR3 DNA: TGTGCCAGCAGCTCATGGGCAGCGGGAGGGCGTCACAATGAGCAGTTCTTC

V gene: TRBV6-5
clone size: NA
D gene: TRBD2
J gene: TRBJ2-1
CDR3 protein: CASSYRTSGSVGEQFF
CDR3 DNA: TGTGCCAGCAGTTACAGGACTAGCGGGAGTGTTGGTGAGCAGTTCTTC

V gene: TRBV6-5
clone size: once
D gene: NA
J gene: TRBJ2-1
CDR3 protein: CASRYGEQQFF
CDR3 DNA: TGTGCCAGCAGGTACGGGGAGCAGCAGTTCTTC

V gene: TRBV29-1
clone size: NA
D gene: NA
J gene: TRBJ1-5
CDR3 protein: CSVEEADYQPQHF
CDR3 DNA: TGCAGCGTTGAAGAGGCGGACTATCAGCCCCAGCATTTT

V gene: TRBV5-1
clone size: NA
D gene: TRBD1
J gene: TRBJ2-2
CDR3 protein: CAARTGDSNTGELFF
CDR3 DNA: TGCGCCGCCCGGACAGGGGACTCTAACACCGGGGAGCTGTTTTTT

V gene: TRBV5-4
clone size: few
D gene: NA
J gene: TRBJ1-1
CDR3 protein: CASSSQGYTEAFF
CDR3 DNA: TGTGCCAGCAGCTCGCAGGGGTACACTGAAGCTTTCTTT

V gene: TRBV2
clone size: NA
D gene: TRBD2
J gene: TRBJ2-1
CDR3 protein: CASSAGGLAGDEQFF
CDR3 DNA: TGTGCCAGCAGTGCGGGGGGACTAGCGGGAGATGAGCAGTTCTTC

V gene: TRBV18
clone size: NA
D gene: NA
J gene: TRBJ1-2
CDR3 protein: CASSPQGTNGYTF
CDR3 DNA: TGTGCCAGCTCGCCCCAGGGCACTAATGGCTACACCTTC

V gene: TRBV7-3
clone size: few
D gene: NA
J gene: TRBJ1-1
CDR3 protein: CASRLGAENTEAFF
CDR3 DNA: TGTGCCAGCAGGTTAGGGGCGGAGAACACTGAAGCTTTCTTT

V gene: TRBV10-1
clone size: NA
D gene: NA
J gene: TRBJ1-1
CDR3 protein: CASSESYSTEAFF
CDR3 DNA: TGCGCCAGCAGTGAGTCCTACAGCACTGAAGCTTTCTTT

V gene: TRBV18
clone size: NA
D gene: NA
J gene: TRBJ2-3
CDR3 protein: CASSPQADTDTQYF
CDR3 DNA: TGTGCCAGCTCACCCCAGGCGGACACAGATACGCAGTATTTT

V gene: TRBV5-8
clone size: NA
D gene: NA
J gene: TRBJ1-1
CDR3 protein: CASSFSDYTEAFF
CDR3 DNA: TGTGCCAGCAGCTTTTCAGACTACACTGAAGCTTTCTTT

V gene: TRBV30
clone size: NA
D gene: NA
J gene: TRBJ1-4
CDR3 protein: CAWSVGEKLFF
CDR3 DNA: TGTGCCTGGAGTGTTGGGGAAAAACTGTTTTTT

V gene: TRBV20-1
clone size: few
D gene: NA
J gene: TRBJ1-1
CDR3 protein: CSAPGGNTEAFF
CDR3 DNA: TGCAGTGCCCCGGGGGGTAACACTGAAGCTTTCTTT

V gene: TRBV29-1
clone size: NA
D gene: TRBD2
J gene: TRBJ2-1
CDR3 protein: CSGGAGTGNEQFF
CDR3 DNA: TGCAGCGGGGGAGCGGGGACGGGAAATGAGCAGTTCTTC

V gene: TRBV20-1
clone size: NA
D gene: NA
J gene: TRBJ2-3
CDR3 protein: CSARDPGGQGDTQYF
CDR3 DNA: TGCAGTGCTAGAGATCCCGGGGGGCAGGGAGATACGCAGTATTTT

V gene: TRBV27
clone size: NA
D gene: NA
J gene: TRBJ1-2
CDR3 protein: CASSLRGRGGYGYTF
CDR3 DNA: TGTGCCAGCAGTTTAAGGGGACGGGGAGGCTATGGCTACACCTTC

V gene: TRBV24-1
clone size: NA
D gene: NA
J gene: TRBJ2-5
CDR3 protein: CATSESTGPLETQYF
CDR3 DNA: TGTGCCACCAGTGAGTCGACAGGACCCCTAGAGACCCAGTACTTC

V gene: TRBV6-5
clone size: NA
D gene: TRBD2
J gene: TRBJ2-1
CDR3 protein: CASSYSTGGRAGNEQFF
CDR3 DNA: TGTGCCAGCAGTTACTCGACGGGCGGGAGGGCCGGTAATGAGCAGTTCTTC

V gene: TRBV7-9
clone size: once
D gene: TRBD2
J gene: TRBJ2-3
CDR3 protein: CASSSIAGGPPDTQYF
CDR3 DNA: TGTGCCAGCAGCTCGATAGCGGGAGGGCCGCCAGATACGCAGTATTTT

V gene: TRBV7-2
clone size: NA
D gene: NA
J gene: TRBJ1-1
CDR3 protein: CASSFAGPYEAFF
CDR3 DNA: TGTGCCAGCAGCTTTGCAGGTCCCTATGAAGCTTTCTTT

V gene: TRBV20-1
clone size: NA
D gene: TRBD2
J gene: TRBJ2-5
CDR3 protein: CSVTGGSITPETQYF
CDR3 DNA: TGCAGTGTCACCGGGGGGTCTATCACTCCAGAGACCCAGTACTTC